This TCR beta chain derives from a study of OX40 agonist ivuxolimab in advanced cancers. This table comes from immunoSEQ multiplex PCR, and its TCRdb copy is limited to in-frame clones, with some not included. The profile covers about 41,000 clones, with 75% to 85% appearing a single time and 2% to 3% taken by the ten largest. Sequenced here: CD4+ or CD8+ T cells sorted from blood, sampled in a trial of the OX40 agonist ivuxolimab. The clonotype was recovered from an adult with an advanced solid tumor such as melanoma, head and neck, liver or kidney cancer.

CDR3 sequence (DNA): TGTGCCATCAGTGTGGAGACAGGAGGTTACGAGCAGTACTTC. This gives the protein CAISVETGGYEQYF. V usage is TRBV10-3 and J usage is TRBJ2-7; D may be TRBD1 (6 bases). Germline CDR1 reads ENHRY; CDR2 reads SYGVKD. The CDR3 loop spans 14 amino acids. V was clipped by 4 bases and J by 4 bases, with 14 bases between them.